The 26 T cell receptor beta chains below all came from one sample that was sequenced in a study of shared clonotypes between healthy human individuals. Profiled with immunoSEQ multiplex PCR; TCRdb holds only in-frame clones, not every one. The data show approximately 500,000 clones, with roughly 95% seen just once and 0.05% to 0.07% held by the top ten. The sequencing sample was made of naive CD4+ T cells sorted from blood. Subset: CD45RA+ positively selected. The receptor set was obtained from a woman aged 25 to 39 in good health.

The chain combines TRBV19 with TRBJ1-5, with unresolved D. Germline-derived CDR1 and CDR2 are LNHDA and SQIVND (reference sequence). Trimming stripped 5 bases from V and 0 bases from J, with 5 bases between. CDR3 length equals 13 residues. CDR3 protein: CASSRISNQPQHF. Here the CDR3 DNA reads TGTGCCAGTAGTCGCATTAGCAATCAGCCCCAGCATTTT.

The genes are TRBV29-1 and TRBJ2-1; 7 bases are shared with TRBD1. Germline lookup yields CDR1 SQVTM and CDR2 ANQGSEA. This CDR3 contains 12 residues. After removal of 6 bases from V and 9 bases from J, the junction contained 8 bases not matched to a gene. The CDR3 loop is CSVKQGWGEQFF. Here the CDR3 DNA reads TGCAGCGTCAAACAGGGGTGGGGTGAGCAGTTCTTC.

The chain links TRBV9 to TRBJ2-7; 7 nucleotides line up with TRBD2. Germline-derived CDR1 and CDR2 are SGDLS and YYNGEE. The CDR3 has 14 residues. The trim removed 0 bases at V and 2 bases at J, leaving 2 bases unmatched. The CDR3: CASSVGGGAYEQYF. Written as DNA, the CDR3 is TGTGCCAGCAGCGTAGGGGGAGGGGCCTACGAGCAGTACTTC.

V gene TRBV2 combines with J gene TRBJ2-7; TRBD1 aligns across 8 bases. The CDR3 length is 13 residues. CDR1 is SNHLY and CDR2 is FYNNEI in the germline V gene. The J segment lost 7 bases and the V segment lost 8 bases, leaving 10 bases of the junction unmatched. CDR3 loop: CASHPGGLGEQYF. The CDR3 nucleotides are TGTGCCAGCCACCCAGGGGGCCTGGGGGAGCAGTACTTC.

The CDR3 bases are TGTGCCAGTGGGACCCGGGGGGCGAAGGGGACCCAGTACTTC. Protein: CASGTRGAKGTQYF. The chain couples TRBV19 to TRBJ2-5; a possible D gene is TRBD2 (7 bases). Trimming shortened V by 8 bases and J by 7 bases, and 20 bases separated the two germline ends. CDR3 length: 14 amino acids. Germline assignment: CDR1 LNHDA and CDR2 SQIVND (reference sequence).

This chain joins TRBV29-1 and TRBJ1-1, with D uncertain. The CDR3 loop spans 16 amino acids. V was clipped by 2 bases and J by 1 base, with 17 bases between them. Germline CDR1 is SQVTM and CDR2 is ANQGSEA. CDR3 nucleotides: TGCAGCGTTGAAAAAAGGTGGACCGCGAGGAACACTGAAGCTTTCTTT. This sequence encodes CSVEKRWTARNTEAFF.

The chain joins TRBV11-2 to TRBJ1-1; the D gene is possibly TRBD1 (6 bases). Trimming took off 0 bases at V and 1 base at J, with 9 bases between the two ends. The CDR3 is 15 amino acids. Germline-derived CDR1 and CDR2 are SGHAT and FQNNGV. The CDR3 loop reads CASSLDLTGNTEAFF. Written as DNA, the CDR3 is TGTGCCAGCAGCTTAGATTTGACAGGGAACACTGAAGCTTTCTTT.

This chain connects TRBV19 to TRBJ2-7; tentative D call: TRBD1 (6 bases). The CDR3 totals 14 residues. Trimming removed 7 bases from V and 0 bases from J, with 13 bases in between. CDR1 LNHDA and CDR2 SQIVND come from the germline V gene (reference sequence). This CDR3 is CASKADSLSYEQYF. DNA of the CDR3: TGTGCCAGTAAGGCGGACAGTCTCTCCTACGAGCAGTACTTC.

CDR3 nucleotide sequence: TGTGCCAGTAGTAACGGTTATTATGGCTACACCTTC. Encoded protein: CASSNGYYGYTF. V usage is TRBV19 and J usage is TRBJ1-2; D gene unclear. The CDR3 spans 12 residues. Per the germline V gene, CDR1 is LNHDA and CDR2 is SQIVND (reference sequence). Deletions cut 4 bases from V and 5 bases from J, with 8 bases between.

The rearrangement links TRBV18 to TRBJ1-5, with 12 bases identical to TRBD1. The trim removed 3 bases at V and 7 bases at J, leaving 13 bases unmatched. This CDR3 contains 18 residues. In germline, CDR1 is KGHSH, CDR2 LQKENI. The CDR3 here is CASSPDSPGTGGWQPQHF. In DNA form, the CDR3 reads TGTGCCAGCTCACCGGACTCTCCGGGGACAGGGGGCTGGCAGCCCCAGCATTTT.

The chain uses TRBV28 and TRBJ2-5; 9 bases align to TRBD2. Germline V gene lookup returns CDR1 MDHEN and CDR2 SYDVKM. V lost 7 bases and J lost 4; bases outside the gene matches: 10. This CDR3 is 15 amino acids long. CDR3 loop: CASTLGRGGRETQYF. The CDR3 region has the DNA TGTGCCAGCACCCTTGGGCGGGGGGGAAGAGAGACCCAGTACTTC.

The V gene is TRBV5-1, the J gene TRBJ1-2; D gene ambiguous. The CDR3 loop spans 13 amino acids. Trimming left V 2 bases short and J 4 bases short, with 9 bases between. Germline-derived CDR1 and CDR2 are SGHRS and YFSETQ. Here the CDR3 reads CASSFPGSYGYTF. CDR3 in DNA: TGCGCCAGCAGCTTCCCGGGAAGCTATGGCTACACCTTC.

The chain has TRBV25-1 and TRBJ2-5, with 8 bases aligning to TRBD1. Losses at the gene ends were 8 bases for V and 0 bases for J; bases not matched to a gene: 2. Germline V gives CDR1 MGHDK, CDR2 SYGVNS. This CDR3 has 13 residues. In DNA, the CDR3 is TGTGCCAGCGCCAGGGGGCACCAAGAGACCCAGTACTTC. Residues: CASARGHQETQYF.

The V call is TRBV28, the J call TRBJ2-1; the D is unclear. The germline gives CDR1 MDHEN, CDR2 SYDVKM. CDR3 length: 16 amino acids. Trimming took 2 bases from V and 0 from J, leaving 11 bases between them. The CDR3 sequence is CASSLDPMSSYNEQFF. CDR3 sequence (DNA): TGTGCCAGCAGTTTAGACCCAATGAGCTCCTACAATGAGCAGTTCTTC.

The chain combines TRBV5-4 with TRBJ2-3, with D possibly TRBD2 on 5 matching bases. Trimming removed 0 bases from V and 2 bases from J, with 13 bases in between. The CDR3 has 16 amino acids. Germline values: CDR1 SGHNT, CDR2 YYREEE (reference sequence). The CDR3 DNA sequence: TGTGCCAGCAGCTTGGCCCTCATAGCGACCACAGATACGCAGTATTTT. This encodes CASSLALIATTDTQYF.

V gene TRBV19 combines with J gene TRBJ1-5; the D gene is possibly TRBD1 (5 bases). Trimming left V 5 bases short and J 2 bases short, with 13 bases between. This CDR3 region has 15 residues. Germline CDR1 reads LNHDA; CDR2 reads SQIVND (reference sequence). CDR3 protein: CASSVGGSGNQPQHF. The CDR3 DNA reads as TGTGCCAGTAGTGTGGGGGGGTCGGGCAATCAGCCCCAGCATTTT.

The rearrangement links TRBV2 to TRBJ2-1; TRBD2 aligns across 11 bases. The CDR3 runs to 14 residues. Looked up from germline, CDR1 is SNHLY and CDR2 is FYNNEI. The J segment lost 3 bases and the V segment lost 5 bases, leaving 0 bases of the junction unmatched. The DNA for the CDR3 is TGTGCCAGCAGTACTAGCGGGAGCTACAATGAGCAGTTCTTC. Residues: CASSTSGSYNEQFF.

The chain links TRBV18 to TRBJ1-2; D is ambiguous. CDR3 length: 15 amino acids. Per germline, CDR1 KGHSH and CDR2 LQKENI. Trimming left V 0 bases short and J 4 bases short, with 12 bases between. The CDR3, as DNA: TGTGCCAGCTCACCACCCGGCGGAACCATCTATGGCTACACCTTC. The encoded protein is CASSPPGGTIYGYTF.

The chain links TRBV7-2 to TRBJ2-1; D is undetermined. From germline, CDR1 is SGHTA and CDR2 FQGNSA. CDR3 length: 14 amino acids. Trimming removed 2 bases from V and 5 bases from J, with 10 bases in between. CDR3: CASSLLFRNNEQFF. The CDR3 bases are TGTGCCAGCAGCTTACTTTTTCGGAACAATGAGCAGTTCTTC.

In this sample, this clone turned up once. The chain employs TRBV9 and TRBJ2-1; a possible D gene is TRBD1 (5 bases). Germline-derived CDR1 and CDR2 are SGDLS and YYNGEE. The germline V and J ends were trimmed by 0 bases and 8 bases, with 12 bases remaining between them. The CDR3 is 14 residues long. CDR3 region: CASSVAQGPHEQFF. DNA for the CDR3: TGTGCCAGCAGCGTAGCGCAGGGCCCACATGAGCAGTTCTTC.

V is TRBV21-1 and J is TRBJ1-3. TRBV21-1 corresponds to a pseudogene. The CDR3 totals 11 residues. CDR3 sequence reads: CASSSGNTIYF. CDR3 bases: TGTGCCAGCAGCTCCGGAAACACCATATATTTT.

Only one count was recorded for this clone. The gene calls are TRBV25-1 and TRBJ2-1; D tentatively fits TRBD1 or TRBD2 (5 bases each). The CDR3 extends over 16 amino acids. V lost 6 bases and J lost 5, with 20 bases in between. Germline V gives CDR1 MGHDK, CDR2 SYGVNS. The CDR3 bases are TGTGCCAGCAGCTGGGGAAGAGGACTGGGGGACAATGAGCAGTTCTTC. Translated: CASSWGRGLGDNEQFF. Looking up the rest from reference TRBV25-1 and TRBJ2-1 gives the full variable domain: EADIYQTPRYLVIGTGKKITLECSQTMGHDKMYWYQQDPGMELHLIHYSYGVNSTEKGDLSSESTVSRIRTEHFPLTLESARPSHTSQYLCASSWGRGLGDNEQFFGPGTRLTVL.

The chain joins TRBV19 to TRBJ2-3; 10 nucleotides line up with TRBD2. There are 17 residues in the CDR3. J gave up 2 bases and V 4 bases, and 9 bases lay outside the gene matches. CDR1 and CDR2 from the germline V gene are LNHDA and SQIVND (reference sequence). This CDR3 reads CASSKHDSGRTTDTQYF. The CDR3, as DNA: TGTGCCAGTAGTAAGCATGATAGCGGGAGGACCACAGATACGCAGTATTTT.

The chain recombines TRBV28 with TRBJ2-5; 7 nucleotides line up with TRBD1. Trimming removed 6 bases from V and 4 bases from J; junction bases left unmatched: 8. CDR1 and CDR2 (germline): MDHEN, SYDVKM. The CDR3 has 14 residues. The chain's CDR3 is CASSLTGYLETQYF. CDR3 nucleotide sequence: TGTGCCAGCAGCCTGACAGGGTACTTAGAGACCCAGTACTTC. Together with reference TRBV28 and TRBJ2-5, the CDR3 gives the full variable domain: DVKVTQSSRYLVKRTGEKVFLECVQDMDHENMFWYRQDPGLGLRLIYFSYDVKMKEKGDIPEGYSVSREKKERFSLILESASTNQTSMYLCASSLTGYLETQYFGPGTRLLVL.

DNA of the CDR3: TGTGCCAGCAGTGAGGATAGCGGGAGGTCCGGGGAGCTGTTTTTT. It yields the protein CASSEDSGRSGELFF. The J gene is TRBJ2-2, the V gene TRBV2, with TRBD2 identical over 10 bases. V trimming: 3 bases; J trimming: 6 bases; junction bases outside the gene matches: 4. CDR1 is SNHLY and CDR2 is FYNNEI in the germline V gene. The CDR3 is 15 residues long.

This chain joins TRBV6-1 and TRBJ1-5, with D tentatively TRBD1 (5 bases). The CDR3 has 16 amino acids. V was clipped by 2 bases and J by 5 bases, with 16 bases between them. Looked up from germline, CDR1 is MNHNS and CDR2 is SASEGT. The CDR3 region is CASSEQGRGNHQPQHF. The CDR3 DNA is TGTGCCAGCAGTGAACAGGGTCGGGGGAATCATCAGCCCCAGCATTTT.